The entry below describes one T cell receptor beta chain. Antigen unknown. This sample is drawn from a study of shared clonotypes between healthy human individuals. Deletions cut 0 bases from V and 2 bases from J, with 6 bases between. Germline values: CDR1 SGHKS, CDR2 YYEKEE (reference sequence). This CDR3 is built from 13 residues. Findings of the study overall: What naive subsets generally showed was a larger estimated richness than memory subsets showed. It was the few donors that limited the genetic and exposure-history diversity represented. Investigators collected only blood, and repertoires in tissues likely differ.

Naive CD8 cells were CD45RO-negative, positively selected for CCR7, excluding terminally differentiated effector memory CD45RA+ cells. Samples underwent the assay at deep level. Sequenced by immunoSEQ multiplex PCR; TCRdb stores in-frame clones only, minus some. The table has under 600,000 clones, nearly 98% seen once; the top ten hold roughly 0.29%. The TCR comes from a man aged 25-45 years in good health. The material sequenced was naive CD8+ T cells sorted from blood. V is TRBV5-5 and J is TRBJ2-7; D gene ambiguous. Here the CDR3 reads CASSLDHPYEQYF. As DNA, the CDR3 is TGTGCCAGCAGCTTGGATCATCCCTACGAGCAGTACTTC.